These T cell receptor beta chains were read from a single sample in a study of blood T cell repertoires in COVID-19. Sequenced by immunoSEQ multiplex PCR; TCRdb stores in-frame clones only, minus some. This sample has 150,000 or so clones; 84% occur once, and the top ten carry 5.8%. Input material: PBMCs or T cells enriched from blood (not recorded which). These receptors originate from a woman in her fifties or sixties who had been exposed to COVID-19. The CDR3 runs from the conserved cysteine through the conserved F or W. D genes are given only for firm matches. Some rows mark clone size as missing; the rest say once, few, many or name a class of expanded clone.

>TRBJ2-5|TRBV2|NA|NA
TGTGCCAGCAGGGACTATGGGTCGCAAGAGACCCAGTACTTC
CASRDYGSQETQYF
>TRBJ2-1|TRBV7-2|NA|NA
TGTGCCAGCAGGGGTCTTATGGGGGCAGGTTACAATGAGCAGTTCTTC
CASRGLMGAGYNEQFF
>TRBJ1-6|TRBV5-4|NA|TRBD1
TGTGCCAGCAGCCCGCCTGGGGGGGGGACAGGGAATTCACCCCTCCACTTT
CASSPPGGGTGNSPLHF
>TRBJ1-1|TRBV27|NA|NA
TGTGCCAGCGGGGCGTGGGGTGCTGAAGCTTTCTTT
CASGAWGAEAFF
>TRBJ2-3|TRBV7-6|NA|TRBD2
TGTGCCAGCAGCGCGAGCGGGGGGGAGTATACAGATACGCAGTATTTT
CASSASGGEYTDTQYF
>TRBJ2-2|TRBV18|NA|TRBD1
TGTGCCAGCTCACCACGGACAGGGGTGGCTCAAGGGCCCACCGGGGAGCTGTTTTTT
CASSPRTGVAQGPTGELFF
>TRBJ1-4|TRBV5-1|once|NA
TGCGCCAGCAGCTTGGGACTCGCTAGGGGTAGATCCGAAAAACTGTTTTTT
CASSLGLARGRSEKLFF
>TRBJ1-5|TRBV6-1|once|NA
TGTGCCAGCAGTGAGTCGACAGGCTTGAATCAGCCCCAGCATTTT
CASSESTGLNQPQHF
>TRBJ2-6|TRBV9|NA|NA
TGTGCCAGCAGCGTAGCGGGGGACGGGGCCAACGTCCTGACTTTC
CASSVAGDGANVLTF
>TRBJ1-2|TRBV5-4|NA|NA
TGTGCCAGCAGCCGGGCGGGGAACTCTGGCTACACCTTC
CASSRAGNSGYTF
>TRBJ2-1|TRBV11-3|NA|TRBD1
TGTGCCAGCAGCCCGACAGGGCACGAGCAGTTCTTC
CASSPTGHEQFF
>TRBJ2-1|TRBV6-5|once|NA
TGTGCCAGCACCCACACGCTACAGGGTGGTGAGCAGTTCTTC
CASTHTLQGGEQFF
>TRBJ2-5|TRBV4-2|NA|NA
TGTGCCAGCAGCGGGCCCGGAGGGCTCCAAGAGACCCAGTACTTC
CASSGPGGLQETQYF
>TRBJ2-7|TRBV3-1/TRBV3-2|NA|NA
TGTGCCAGCAGCCACTCTAGCTACGAGCAGTACTTC
CASSHSSYEQYF
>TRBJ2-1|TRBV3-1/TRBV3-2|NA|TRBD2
TGTGCCAGCAGCCAGGGGCGGGGGTACAATGAGCAGTTCTTC
CASSQGRGYNEQFF
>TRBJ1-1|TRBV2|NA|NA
TGTGCCAGCAGTGAGGTGAGAGGGAACACTGAAGCTTTCTTT
CASSEVRGNTEAFF
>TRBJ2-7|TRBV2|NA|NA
TGTGCCAGCAGTGATGGCGCGGTCTTTTACTTC
CASSDGAVFYF
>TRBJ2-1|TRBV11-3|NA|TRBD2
TGTGCCAGCAGCTTAGCCAGGACTAGCGGGAGCAATGAGCAGTTCTTC
CASSLARTSGSNEQFF
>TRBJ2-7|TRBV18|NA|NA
TGTGCCAGCTCATATCGTGCATTGGCGGGACAGAACACCAATGACGAGCAGTACTTC
CASSYRALAGQNTNDEQYF
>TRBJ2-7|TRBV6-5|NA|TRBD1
TGTGCCAGCAGTTACTCGTCCTGGGGACAGGGAGAGGAGCAGTACTTC
CASSYSSWGQGEEQYF
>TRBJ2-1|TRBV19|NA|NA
TGTGCCAGTAGTATCGGAGCAGGGCCACAGTTCTTC
CASSIGAGPQFF
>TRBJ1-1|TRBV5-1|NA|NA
TGCGCCAGCAGCTCCGGACGGGATAAGAACACTGAAGCTTTCTTT
CASSSGRDKNTEAFF
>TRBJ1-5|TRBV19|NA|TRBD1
TGTGCCAGTAGAGGGGACAGGGCCAATATTCATCAGCCCCAGCATTTT
CASRGDRANIHQPQHF
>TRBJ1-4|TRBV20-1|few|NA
TGCAGTGCTAGTACAGCGGGATTAAGGGAAAAACTGTTTTTT
CSASTAGLREKLFF
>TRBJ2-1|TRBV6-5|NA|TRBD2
TGTGCCAGCAGTTTACTAGCGGGAGGAATCTACAATGAGCAGTTCTTC
CASSLLAGGIYNEQFF
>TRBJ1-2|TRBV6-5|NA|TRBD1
TGTGCCAGCATCGACAGGGGGCGCGGTTATGGCTACACCTTC
CASIDRGRGYGYTF
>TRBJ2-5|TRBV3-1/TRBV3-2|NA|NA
TGTGCCAGCAGCCAACCTCCGCAAGAGACCCAGTACTTC
CASSQPPQETQYF
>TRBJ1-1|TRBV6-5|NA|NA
TGTGCCAGCAGTTACTCGGCGGCGCCGAACACTGAAGCTTTCTTT
CASSYSAAPNTEAFF
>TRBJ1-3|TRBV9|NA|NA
TGTGCCAGCAGCCCCCGGACAGTCGGAAACACCATATATTTT
CASSPRTVGNTIYF
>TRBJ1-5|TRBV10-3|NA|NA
TGTGCCATCAGTGAAACCGGGACATCGAATCAGCCCCAGCATTTT
CAISETGTSNQPQHF
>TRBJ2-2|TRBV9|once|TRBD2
TGTGCCAGCCGTGGGACTAGCGGGGGAACCGGGGAGCTGTTTTTT
CASRGTSGGTGELFF
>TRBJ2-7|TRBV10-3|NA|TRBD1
TGTGCCATCAGTGAGTCGGGCAGGGGGCCGTACGAGCAGTACTTC
CAISESGRGPYEQYF
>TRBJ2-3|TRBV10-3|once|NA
TGTGCCATCAGTGCTGGTGCGGGGTCGAGCACAGATACGCAGTATTTT
CAISAGAGSSTDTQYF
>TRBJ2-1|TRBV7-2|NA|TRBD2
TGTGCCAGCAGCCCCCGTCTATCAGTAGCGGGCTACAATGAGCAGTTCTTC
CASSPRLSVAGYNEQFF
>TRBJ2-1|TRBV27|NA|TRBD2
TGTGCCAGCAGCCCCTCCCTACTAGCGGGAGCGTACAATGAGCAGTTCTTC
CASSPSLLAGAYNEQFF
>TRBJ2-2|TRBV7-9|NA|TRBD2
TGTGCCAGCAGCCATAGACTAGCGGGGAACACCGGGGAGCTGTTTTTT
CASSHRLAGNTGELFF
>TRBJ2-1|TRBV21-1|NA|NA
TGTGCCAGCAGCTTCTGGACAGGGTCCCACAATGAGCAGTTCTTC
CASSFWTGSHNEQFF
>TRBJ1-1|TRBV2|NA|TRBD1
TGTGCCAGCAGTTACAGGGGTATAACTGAAGCTTTCTTT
CASSYRGITEAFF
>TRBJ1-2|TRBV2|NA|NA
TGTGCCAGCAGTGTCCAGGGCTCGCGGGGCTACACCTTC
CASSVQGSRGYTF
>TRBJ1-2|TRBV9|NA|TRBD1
TGTGCCAGCAGCGGCTCGGACAGGGGTATCTATGGCTACACCTTC
CASSGSDRGIYGYTF
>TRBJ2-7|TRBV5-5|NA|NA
TGTGCCAGCAGCTTGGGAGCGGACAGGAGGGCCTCCTACGAGCAGTACTTC
CASSLGADRRASYEQYF
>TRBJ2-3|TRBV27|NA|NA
TGTGCCAGCAGTATTATCGACGGACAGCTCAGAGATACGCAGTATTTT
CASSIIDGQLRDTQYF
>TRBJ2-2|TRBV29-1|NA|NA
TGCAGCGTTGGTCAGGCAGGGGAGACCGGGGAGCTGTTTTTT
CSVGQAGETGELFF
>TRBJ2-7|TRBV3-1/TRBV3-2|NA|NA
TGTGCCAGCAGCCAAGGAGTCGGGAGTTTTGGCGAGCAGTACTTC
CASSQGVGSFGEQYF
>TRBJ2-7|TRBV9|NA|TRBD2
TGTGCCAGCAGCGTAGATCCGGGAGGGGTGCAGTACTTC
CASSVDPGGVQYF
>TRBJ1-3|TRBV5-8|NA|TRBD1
TGTGCCAGCAGCACAGGGGGCGGGTCGTACGGAAACACCATATATTTT
CASSTGGGSYGNTIYF
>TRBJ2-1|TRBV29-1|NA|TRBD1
TGCAGCGTGAGGGACAGGGCGGTCAACAATGAGCAGTTCTTC
CSVRDRAVNNEQFF
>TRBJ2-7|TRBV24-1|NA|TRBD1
TGTGCCTCAGCCGGGACAGGGGACTACGAGCAGTACTTC
CASAGTGDYEQYF
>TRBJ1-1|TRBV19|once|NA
TGTGCCAGTAGTATAGATTGGACAGTTGAAGCTTTCTTT
CASSIDWTVEAFF
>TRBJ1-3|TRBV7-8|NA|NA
TGTGCCAGCAGCCAAAGCGCATCCGGAAACACCATATATTTT
CASSQSASGNTIYF
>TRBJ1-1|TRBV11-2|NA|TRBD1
TGTGCCAGCAGCCCTGCCCAGGGGGCCGTCACTGAAGCTTTCTTT
CASSPAQGAVTEAFF